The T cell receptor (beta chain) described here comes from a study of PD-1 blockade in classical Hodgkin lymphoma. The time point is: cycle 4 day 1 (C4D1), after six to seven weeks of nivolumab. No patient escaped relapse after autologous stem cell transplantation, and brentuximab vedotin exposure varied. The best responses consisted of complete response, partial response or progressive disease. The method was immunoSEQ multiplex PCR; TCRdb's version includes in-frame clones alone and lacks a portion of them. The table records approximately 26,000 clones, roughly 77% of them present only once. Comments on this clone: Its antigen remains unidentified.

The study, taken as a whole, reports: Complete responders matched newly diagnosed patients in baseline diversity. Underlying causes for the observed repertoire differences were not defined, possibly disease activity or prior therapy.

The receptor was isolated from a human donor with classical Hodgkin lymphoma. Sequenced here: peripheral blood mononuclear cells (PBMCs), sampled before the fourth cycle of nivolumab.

The CDR3 sequence is CASSSPGQSYEQYF. Here the CDR3 DNA reads TGTGCCAGCAGTTCCCCTGGACAGTCCTACGAGCAGTACTTC. The chain couples TRBV6-5 to TRBJ2-7, with D maybe TRBD1 (6 bases). V was shortened by 4 bases and J by 1 base, with 11 bases between the two germline ends. CDR1 is MNHEY, CDR2 SVGAGI, per germline. The CDR3 is made up of 14 amino acids.